Sequencing of this TCR beta chain was carried out in a study of T cells in Graves' hyperthyroidism and ophthalmopathy. Study-wide results and caveats: Ophthalmopathy, which appeared later, was predicted by the model a median 6.5 months before onset. The blood repertoire included most of the expanded thyroid clonotypes above 0.001.

This clonotype was picked up many times. Its antigen remains unidentified. TCR beta CDR3 regions were amplified from RNA transcripts. Carried out on the TCR CDR3, a first-round RT-PCR used the HTBI primer set. TCRdb passed the multiplex PCR reads through MiXCR, listing each CDR3 protein once. In the table there are around 300,000 distinct CDR3 sequences, about 14% of which are singletons. The sequencing sample was made of blood. This sequence was found in a woman under 40 with Graves' hyperthyroidism that later progressed to Graves' ophthalmopathy.

As DNA, the CDR3 is TGTGCCAGCCGCTTGGGGACAGGGCCCGAAAAACTGTTTTTT. Protein sequence: CASRLGTGPEKLFF. This chain uses TRBV18 with TRBJ1-4, with 9 bases lining up with TRBD1. CDR1 and CDR2 from the germline V gene are KGHSH and LQKENI. The CDR3 runs 14 residues. Trimming removed 8 bases from V and 8 bases from J; junction bases left unmatched: 9.